A single sample is the source of the 10 T cell receptor beta chains below, sequenced in a study of cytomegalovirus exposure and HLA in healthy donors. The primer mix had 60 Vbeta and 13 Jbeta primers. Using immunoSEQ multiplex PCR, the repertoire was profiled, and TCRdb retains in-frame clones only, with some absent. The repertoire holds 95,000 to 110,000 clones, with approximately 76% as singletons. Input material: PBMCs. These TCRs come from a woman aged 18-29 years in good health and CMV-seropositive.

This chain links TRBV5-6 with TRBJ2-3; TRBD2 aligns across 7 bases. This CDR3 is built from 16 residues. The junction had 12 bases not matched to a gene; V was cut back by 6 bases and J by 2 bases. Germline V gives CDR1 SGHDT, CDR2 YYEEEE. The CDR3 region has the DNA TGTGCCAGCACCGGTCTGGGGGAGGGCCTCACAGATACGCAGTATTTT. It specifies CASTGLGEGLTDTQYF. Filled out from reference TRBV5-6 and TRBJ2-3, the complete variable domain reads DAGVTQSPTHLIKTRGQQVTLRCSPKSGHDTVSWYQQALGQGPQFIFQYYEEEERQRGNFPDRFSGHQFPNYSSELNVNALLLGDSALYLCASTGLGEGLTDTQYFGPGTRLTVL.

The rearrangement links TRBV25-1 to TRBJ2-1, with 7 positions matching TRBD1. Losses at the gene ends were 5 bases for V and 0 bases for J; bases not matched to a gene: 4. Germline V lookup: CDR1 MGHDK, CDR2 SYGVNS. The CDR3 covers 15 residues. CDR3 in amino acids: CASSRTGRSYNEQFF. Written as DNA, the CDR3 is TGTGCCAGCAGTCGGACAGGCCGCTCCTACAATGAGCAGTTCTTC. The variable domain in full, completed from reference TRBV25-1 and TRBJ2-1, reads EADIYQTPRYLVIGTGKKITLECSQTMGHDKMYWYQQDPGMELHLIHYSYGVNSTEKGDLSSESTVSRIRTEHFPLTLESARPSHTSQYLCASSRTGRSYNEQFFGPGTRLTVL.

The chain combines TRBV19 with TRBJ2-3; possibly TRBD2 for D (6 bases). V lost 4 bases to trimming and J lost 0 bases, with 17 bases between them. The CDR3 totals 17 residues. Germline V gives CDR1 LNHDA, CDR2 SQIVND (reference sequence). CDR3 sequence reads: CASSRSLADISTDTQYF. CDR3 in DNA: TGTGCCAGTAGTAGGTCATTAGCGGACATTAGCACAGATACGCAGTATTTT.

This clone was observed once. The rearrangement joins TRBV5-1 to TRBJ1-4; TRBD1 agrees at 7 bases. Germline values: CDR1 SGHRS, CDR2 YFSETQ. The CDR3 has 14 residues. V dropped 5 bases and J dropped 5; count of bases not matched to a gene: 6. CDR3 DNA sequence: TGCGCCAGCAGGAGCGACAGGGCCAATGAAAAACTGTTTTTT. This gives the protein CASRSDRANEKLFF.

This chain links TRBV7-8 with TRBJ1-4, with D possibly TRBD1 on 5 matching bases. V shed 11 bases and J shed 5 bases, with 24 bases lying between them. The CDR3 consists of 16 residues. Germline V gene lookup returns CDR1 SGHVS and CDR2 FQNEAQ. CDR3 in amino acids: CASACGTGAGNEKLFF. The CDR3 region has the DNA TGTGCCTCAGCTTGCGGGACTGGGGCAGGAAATGAAAAACTGTTTTTT.

This chain joins TRBV5-1 and TRBJ2-1; 11 bases align to TRBD2. The CDR3 sequence is 17 residues long. Trimming at V came to 4 bases and at J to 3 bases, leaving 9 bases not matched to a gene. CDR1 SGHRS and CDR2 YFSETQ come from the germline V gene. In nucleotides, the CDR3 is TGCGCCAGCAGCCCACCAATAGCGGGAGGGAACTACAATGAGCAGTTCTTC. It is translated as CASSPPIAGGNYNEQFF.

The chain has TRBV14 and TRBJ2-7, with D unclear. Between the trimmed V and J ends, which lost 4 bases and 0 bases, there was a span of 4 bases. The CDR3 consists of 12 residues. In germline, CDR1 is SGHDN, CDR2 FVKESK. The CDR3, as DNA: TGTGCCAGCAGCCCGAGCTCCTACGAGCAGTACTTC. Its protein product is CASSPSSYEQYF. Drawing the rest from reference TRBV14 and TRBJ2-7, the complete variable domain is EAGVTQFPSHSVIEKGQTVTLRCDPISGHDNLYWYRRVMGKEIKFLLHFVKESKQDESGMPNNRFLAERTGGTYSTLKVQPAELEDSGVYFCASSPSSYEQYFGPGTRLTVT.

The chain employs TRBV5-4 and TRBJ2-1; the match to TRBD2 covers 8 bases. The CDR3 loop spans 16 amino acids. The germline CDR1 and CDR2 sequences are SGHNT and YYREEE (reference sequence). The trim removed 0 bases at V and 9 bases at J, leaving 11 bases unmatched. CDR3 amino acids: CASSLEKREIDAEQFF. The CDR3 coding sequence is TGTGCCAGCAGCTTGGAAAAGCGGGAGATCGACGCTGAGCAGTTCTTC.

The rearrangement joins TRBV2 to TRBJ2-5; tentative D call: TRBD1 (6 bases). Trimming pared 4 bases from V and 1 base from J, leaving 10 bases between. This CDR3 is 14 amino acids long. Germline CDR1 reads SNHLY; CDR2 reads FYNNEI. Here the CDR3 DNA reads TGTGCCAGCAGTGGGGACACCATCCAAGAGACCCAGTACTTC. Protein: CASSGDTIQETQYF.

This chain connects TRBV9 to TRBJ2-6, with 10 nucleotides matching TRBD2. This CDR3 region has 18 residues. The germline CDR1 and CDR2 sequences are SGDLS and YYNGEE. J was trimmed by 0 bases and V by 1 base; bases with no gene match: 4. CDR3 nucleotide sequence: TGTGCCAGCAGCGTACATCTAGCGGGGGACTCTGGGGCCAACGTCCTGACTTTC. It codes for CASSVHLAGDSGANVLTF.